This T cell receptor (beta chain) was captured in a study of shared clonotypes between healthy human individuals. Original processing notes: Junction-only sequences without quality scores came from ImmunoSEQ, so filtering differed. Method: immunoSEQ multiplex PCR; TCRdb's copy keeps in-frame clones and lacks some. Clone size and V and J calls were adopted from that table, with D and trimming inferred from the DNA. The top ten hold approximately 0.41% of the sample, which has some 2,500,000 clones, roughly 90% seen once. The investigators split CD4+ cells into a CD45RA+ naive subset and a CD45RA-negative memory subset. Regarding the study as a whole: Clonotypes which were not shared had lower generation probabilities than clonotypes that all four donors shared.

Remarks on this clone: What it recognizes is unknown. The same CDR3 also results from other DNA sequences found in this sample.

CDR3 length equals 15 residues. Germline V gene sequence: CDR1 SGDLS, CDR2 YYNGEE. Trimming at V came to 2 bases and at J to 5 bases, leaving 6 bases not matched to a gene. The chain uses TRBV9 and TRBJ2-3; 9 bases map to TRBD2. The TCR was taken from a man between 18 and 29 years old in good health. Some clones in this sample may be carry-over from other donors' samples. The sequenced sample consisted of naive CD4+ T cells from PBMCs. The subset is: CD45RA+ positively selected. CDR3 bases: TGTGCCAGCAGCGTGGCGGGAGGGCCCGGAGATACGCAGTATTTT. Translating gives CASSVAGGPGDTQYF.